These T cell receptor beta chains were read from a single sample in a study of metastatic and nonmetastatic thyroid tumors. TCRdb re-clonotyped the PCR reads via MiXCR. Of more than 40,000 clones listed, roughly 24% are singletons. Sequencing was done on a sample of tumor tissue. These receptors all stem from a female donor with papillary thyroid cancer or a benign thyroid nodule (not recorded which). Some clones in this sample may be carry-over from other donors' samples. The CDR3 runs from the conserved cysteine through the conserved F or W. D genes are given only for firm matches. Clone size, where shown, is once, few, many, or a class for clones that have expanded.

CDR3 DNA: TGTGCCAGCAGCTTAGCGAGGGGCCGCCCAGATACGCAGTATTTT; CDR3 protein: CASSLARGRPDTQYF; J gene: TRBJ2-3; D gene: -; V gene: TRBV7-2; CDR3 length: 15; clone size: many
CDR3 DNA: TGTGCCAGCAGCTCCGCGGCGGGAGGGGGAGCCGGGGAGCTGTTTTTT; CDR3 protein: CASSSAAGGGAGELFF; J gene: TRBJ2-2; D gene: TRBD2; V gene: TRBV11-2; CDR3 length: 16; clone size: many
CDR3 DNA: TGTGCCAGCAGTTCGGACAGGGGGCTTAGTGGCTACACCTTC; CDR3 protein: CASSSDRGLSGYTF; J gene: TRBJ1-2; D gene: TRBD1; V gene: TRBV7-2; CDR3 length: 14; clone size: -
CDR3 DNA: TGTGCCAGCAGCCAGGCTTCGGACAGACCGGTGTTTTTT; CDR3 protein: CASSQASDRPVFF; J gene: TRBJ1-4; D gene: -; V gene: TRBV4-2; CDR3 length: 13; clone size: -
CDR3 DNA: TGCAGTGCTAGAGATCCAGGAGGTGAACTAGCAAGATGCTACGAGCAGTACTTC; CDR3 protein: CSARDPGGELARCYEQYF; J gene: TRBJ2-7; D gene: -; V gene: TRBV20-1; CDR3 length: 18; clone size: -
CDR3 DNA: TGTGCCAGCAGCCCTAGCGGTAACTCCTACGAGCAGTACTTC; CDR3 protein: CASSPSGNSYEQYF; J gene: TRBJ2-7; D gene: TRBD2; V gene: TRBV7-2; CDR3 length: 14; clone size: -
CDR3 DNA: TGCAGTGCTAGAGTGACAGGGGAAAGAAATTCACCCCTCCACTTT; CDR3 protein: CSARVTGERNSPLHF; J gene: TRBJ1-6; D gene: TRBD1; V gene: TRBV20-1; CDR3 length: 15; clone size: -
CDR3 DNA: TGCGCCAGCAGCCCCGACAGTTCTAGCACAGATACGCAGTATTTT; CDR3 protein: CASSPDSSSTDTQYF; J gene: TRBJ2-3; D gene: -; V gene: TRBV5-1; CDR3 length: 15; clone size: many
CDR3 DNA: TGCGCCAGCAGTGAGGGTCGTGTGGACACCGGGGAGCTGTTTTTT; CDR3 protein: CASSEGRVDTGELFF; J gene: TRBJ2-2; D gene: -; V gene: TRBV10-1; CDR3 length: 15; clone size: few
CDR3 DNA: TGTGCCAGCAGTTACGGGGGTAGCGGGACCTACGAGCAGTACTTC; CDR3 protein: CASSYGGSGTYEQYF; J gene: TRBJ2-7; D gene: TRBD2; V gene: TRBV6-2/TRBV6-3; CDR3 length: 15; clone size: few
CDR3 DNA: TGTGCCAGCAGACCGACAGGGACCGGAAACACCATATATTTT; CDR3 protein: CASRPTGTGNTIYF; J gene: TRBJ1-3; D gene: TRBD1; V gene: TRBV13; CDR3 length: 14; clone size: -
CDR3 DNA: TGTGCCAGCAACACCCGAGGGGGGTACTACGAGCAGTACTTC; CDR3 protein: CASNTRGGYYEQYF; J gene: TRBJ2-7; D gene: -; V gene: TRBV6-1; CDR3 length: 14; clone size: -
CDR3 DNA: TGTGCCAGCAGTCCAAGCAGGGGTAGGGAGAACGAGCAGTACTTC; CDR3 protein: CASSPSRGRENEQYF; J gene: TRBJ2-7; D gene: -; V gene: TRBV12-3/TRBV12-4; CDR3 length: 15; clone size: few
CDR3 DNA: TGTTCCAGCAACCCGGGACTAGCGGGCTACAATGAGCAGTTCTTC; CDR3 protein: CSSNPGLAGYNEQFF; J gene: TRBJ2-1; D gene: TRBD2; V gene: TRBV6-1; CDR3 length: 15; clone size: -
CDR3 DNA: TGTACCAGCAGCTGGGGGCCGGATACGCAGTATTTT; CDR3 protein: CTSSWGPDTQYF; J gene: TRBJ2-3; D gene: -; V gene: TRBV7-2; CDR3 length: 12; clone size: few
CDR3 DNA: TGTGCCACCAGCAGGGGCCGCAATGAGCAGTTCTTC; CDR3 protein: CATSRGRNEQFF; J gene: TRBJ2-1; D gene: -; V gene: TRBV15; CDR3 length: 12; clone size: many
CDR3 DNA: TGTGCCAGCAGTGAAGGGTCTCTACTAGCGGGAGATGGCTACTACAATGAGCAGTCCTTC; CDR3 protein: CASSEGSLLAGDGYYNEQSF; J gene: TRBJ2-1; D gene: TRBD2; V gene: TRBV2; CDR3 length: 20; clone size: -
CDR3 DNA: TGTGCCATCAGCACCATTAGCGGGGTCAACACCGGGGAGCTGTTTTTT; CDR3 protein: CAISTISGVNTGELFF; J gene: TRBJ2-2; D gene: TRBD2; V gene: TRBV10-3; CDR3 length: 16; clone size: many
CDR3 DNA: TGTGCCAGCTCAGGGTTGTCGGGACAGCGGGCCTACGAGCAGTACTTC; CDR3 protein: CASSGLSGQRAYEQYF; J gene: TRBJ2-7; D gene: -; V gene: TRBV18; CDR3 length: 16; clone size: many
CDR3 DNA: TGTGCCAGCAGCTTGGATGTGGACTACGAGCAGTACTTC; CDR3 protein: CASSLDVDYEQYF; J gene: TRBJ2-7; D gene: -; V gene: TRBV5-5; CDR3 length: 13; clone size: -
CDR3 DNA: TGCAGTGCAGTGGAACAGGGATTGAGCGAGCAGTACTTC; CDR3 protein: CSAVEQGLSEQYF; J gene: TRBJ2-7; D gene: -; V gene: TRBV20-1; CDR3 length: 13; clone size: many
CDR3 DNA: TGCGCCAGCAGCCGTCAGGGGGCTGACGGAAACACCATATATTTT; CDR3 protein: CASSRQGADGNTIYF; J gene: TRBJ1-3; D gene: TRBD1; V gene: TRBV5-1; CDR3 length: 15; clone size: many
CDR3 DNA: TGTGCCAGTCGATTCGTTGGCTCTTCAACTGGAAACACCATATATTTT; CDR3 protein: CASRFVGSSTGNTIYF; J gene: TRBJ1-3; D gene: -; V gene: TRBV19; CDR3 length: 16; clone size: many
CDR3 DNA: TGCAGTGCCCCAGGACCCTACGAGCAGTACTTC; CDR3 protein: CSAPGPYEQYF; J gene: TRBJ2-7; D gene: -; V gene: TRBV20-1; CDR3 length: 11; clone size: few
CDR3 DNA: TGTGCCAGCAGCTTTCAGGTTAATGAAAAACTGTTTTTT; CDR3 protein: CASSFQVNEKLFF; J gene: TRBJ1-4; D gene: -; V gene: TRBV5-8; CDR3 length: 13; clone size: many
CDR3 DNA: TGCAGTGCCTCTGGACAGGACGCGAACACCGGGGAGCTGTTTTTT; CDR3 protein: CSASGQDANTGELFF; J gene: TRBJ2-2; D gene: TRBD1; V gene: TRBV20-1; CDR3 length: 15; clone size: -
CDR3 DNA: TGTGCCAGCAAGAAGAACACTGAAGCTTTCTTT; CDR3 protein: CASKKNTEAFF; J gene: TRBJ1-1; D gene: -; V gene: TRBV6-1; CDR3 length: 11; clone size: medium-sized
CDR3 DNA: TGTGCCAGCAAAAAACAGGTGGAAGAGACCCAGTACTTC; CDR3 protein: CASKKQVEETQYF; J gene: TRBJ2-5; D gene: -; V gene: TRBV6-2/TRBV6-3; CDR3 length: 13; clone size: many
CDR3 DNA: TGTGCCAGCAGCCTAGGTGAATGGAATGAGCAGTTCTTC; CDR3 protein: CASSLGEWNEQFF; J gene: TRBJ2-1; D gene: -; V gene: TRBV6-1; CDR3 length: 13; clone size: -
CDR3 DNA: TGTGCCAGCAGTTCGCGACTAGCGGGATGCACAGATACGCAGTATTTT; CDR3 protein: CASSSRLAGCTDTQYF; J gene: TRBJ2-3; D gene: TRBD2; V gene: TRBV27; CDR3 length: 16; clone size: -
CDR3 DNA: TGTGCCATCAGTTTCGGGACAGCAAATGACTACGAGCAGTACTTC; CDR3 protein: CAISFGTANDYEQYF; J gene: TRBJ2-7; D gene: TRBD1; V gene: TRBV10-3; CDR3 length: 15; clone size: few
CDR3 DNA: TGTGCCAGTAGTTCGACATCAGCGGGCGAGCAGTACTTC; CDR3 protein: CASSSTSAGEQYF; J gene: TRBJ2-7; D gene: -; V gene: TRBV19; CDR3 length: 13; clone size: few
CDR3 DNA: TGTGCCTGGAGACAAAGCTCTGGAAACACCATATATTTT; CDR3 protein: CAWRQSSGNTIYF; J gene: TRBJ1-3; D gene: -; V gene: TRBV30; CDR3 length: 13; clone size: many
CDR3 DNA: TGTGCCAGCAGTCGGCAGGGACATAGCAGTCAGCCCCAGCATTTT; CDR3 protein: CASSRQGHSSQPQHF; J gene: TRBJ1-5; D gene: -; V gene: TRBV6-1; CDR3 length: 15; clone size: -
CDR3 DNA: TGTGCCAGCAGCTGGGGACCCAACCTAGGGGGGGCCAACGTCCTGACTTTC; CDR3 protein: CASSWGPNLGGANVLTF; J gene: TRBJ2-6; D gene: -; V gene: TRBV13; CDR3 length: 17; clone size: many
CDR3 DNA: TGTGCCAGCAGTGGAACCGTGACAGTCTCCTACGAGCAGTACTTC; CDR3 protein: CASSGTVTVSYEQYF; J gene: TRBJ2-7; D gene: -; V gene: TRBV6-1; CDR3 length: 15; clone size: few
CDR3 DNA: TGCAGTGCTAGTAATCCGGGACAGCACCAAGAGACCCAGTACTTC; CDR3 protein: CSASNPGQHQETQYF; J gene: TRBJ2-5; D gene: TRBD1; V gene: TRBV20-1; CDR3 length: 15; clone size: many
CDR3 DNA: TGTGCCAGCAGTTTCGGGGGGGCTGATTTCTACAATGAGCAGTTCTTC; CDR3 protein: CASSFGGADFYNEQFF; J gene: TRBJ2-1; D gene: TRBD2; V gene: TRBV27; CDR3 length: 16; clone size: few
CDR3 DNA: TGTGCCAGCAGTTGGGGGGCTGGTGACACCGGGGAGCTGTTTTTT; CDR3 protein: CASSWGAGDTGELFF; J gene: TRBJ2-2; D gene: -; V gene: TRBV6-1; CDR3 length: 15; clone size: many
CDR3 DNA: TGCAGTGCTTCAGATTCAGATACGCAGTATTTT; CDR3 protein: CSASDSDTQYF; J gene: TRBJ2-3; D gene: -; V gene: TRBV20-1; CDR3 length: 11; clone size: -
CDR3 DNA: TGTGCCAGCAGCGACGTCTCCGAGCAGTACTTC; CDR3 protein: CASSDVSEQYF; J gene: TRBJ2-7; D gene: -; V gene: TRBV3-1; CDR3 length: 11; clone size: -
CDR3 DNA: TGTGCCAGCTCACCTTATAGGACAGGGGCAAGGGGGGCCAACGTCCTGACTTTC; CDR3 protein: CASSPYRTGARGANVLTF; J gene: TRBJ2-6; D gene: TRBD1; V gene: TRBV18; CDR3 length: 18; clone size: many
CDR3 DNA: TGTGCCAGCAGCGAGGGACTAGCGCAATACAATGAGCAGTTCTTC; CDR3 protein: CASSEGLAQYNEQFF; J gene: TRBJ2-1; D gene: TRBD2; V gene: TRBV5-8; CDR3 length: 15; clone size: many
CDR3 DNA: TGTGCCAGCTCACCGGGGCAGATGAACACCGGGGAGCTGTTTTTT; CDR3 protein: CASSPGQMNTGELFF; J gene: TRBJ2-2; D gene: -; V gene: TRBV18; CDR3 length: 15; clone size: few
CDR3 DNA: TGTGCCAGCACCCCCGGGCCCAAAAACATTCAGTACTTC; CDR3 protein: CASTPGPKNIQYF; J gene: TRBJ2-4; D gene: -; V gene: TRBV7-8; CDR3 length: 13; clone size: many
CDR3 DNA: TGTGCCAGCAGCTTAGTCCCCCCCCCGTCCTACGAGCAGTACTTC; CDR3 protein: CASSLVPPPSYEQYF; J gene: TRBJ2-7; D gene: -; V gene: TRBV7-6; CDR3 length: 15; clone size: many
CDR3 DNA: TGCAGTGCTAGAAGGGGGAACACTGAAGCTTTCTTT; CDR3 protein: CSARRGNTEAFF; J gene: TRBJ1-1; D gene: -; V gene: TRBV20-1; CDR3 length: 12; clone size: many
CDR3 DNA: TGCAGTGCTAGAGATGCGTTGGGGCTAGTAACCAATGAGCAGTTCTTC; CDR3 protein: CSARDALGLVTNEQFF; J gene: TRBJ2-1; D gene: -; V gene: TRBV20-1; CDR3 length: 16; clone size: -
CDR3 DNA: TGTGCCAGCAGTCTCAGGGAGGGCAATCAGCCACAGCATTTC; CDR3 protein: CASSLREGNQPQHF; J gene: TRBJ1-5; D gene: -; V gene: TRBV7-2; CDR3 length: 14; clone size: -
CDR3 DNA: TGTGCCAGCAGTCATAGCTCACCCCCCTACGAGCAGTACTTC; CDR3 protein: CASSHSSPPYEQYF; J gene: TRBJ2-7; D gene: -; V gene: TRBV6-1; CDR3 length: 14; clone size: few
CDR3 DNA: TGTGCCAGCAGCCCAAGCCCCGCCCCGGGACAGCACTACGAGCAGTACTTC; CDR3 protein: CASSPSPAPGQHYEQYF; J gene: TRBJ2-7; D gene: TRBD1; V gene: TRBV7-6; CDR3 length: 17; clone size: -
CDR3 DNA: TGCAGTGCTACTAGGCAAGAGACCCAGTACTTC; CDR3 protein: CSATRQETQYF; J gene: TRBJ2-5; D gene: -; V gene: TRBV20-1; CDR3 length: 11; clone size: -
CDR3 DNA: TGCGCCAGCAGCTTGACAGGGAGCACAGATACGCAGTATTTT; CDR3 protein: CASSLTGSTDTQYF; J gene: TRBJ2-3; D gene: -; V gene: TRBV5-1; CDR3 length: 14; clone size: -
CDR3 DNA: TGTGCCAGCAGCTCGGGACTAGCGGGAGGAAAGCAGTACTTC; CDR3 protein: CASSSGLAGGKQYF; J gene: TRBJ2-7; D gene: TRBD2; V gene: TRBV5-4; CDR3 length: 14; clone size: many
CDR3 DNA: TGTGCCACCAGCATCCCCCCGGGGGGGGAGCAGTTCTTC; CDR3 protein: CATSIPPGGEQFF; J gene: TRBJ2-1; D gene: TRBD2; V gene: TRBV15; CDR3 length: 13; clone size: many
CDR3 DNA: TGCAGTGCTAGTCAAGTAGGGCAGATGGCAGATACGCAGTATTTT; CDR3 protein: CSASQVGQMADTQYF; J gene: TRBJ2-3; D gene: -; V gene: TRBV20-1; CDR3 length: 15; clone size: -
CDR3 DNA: TGTGCCAGCAGTGACAGGGGGCGGTCCGGGGAGCTGTTTTTT; CDR3 protein: CASSDRGRSGELFF; J gene: TRBJ2-2; D gene: TRBD1; V gene: TRBV12-3/TRBV12-4; CDR3 length: 14; clone size: many